This T cell receptor beta chain was profiled in a study of STAT3 mutations in large granular lymphocyte leukemia. For this clone: Its specificity is not known.

General study findings and limits: In T-cell large granular lymphocyte leukemia, about half of patients showed multiple immunodominant subclonotypes. Persisting codominant clonotypes may have hidden a small pathogenic clone.

Germline CDR1 SGDLS, CDR2 YYNGEE. The V end lost 2 bases, the J end lost 4 bases, and 10 bases lay between the germline ends. The CDR3 has 13 residues. Sequencing was performed with immunoSEQ multiplex PCR; in TCRdb, only in-frame clones are kept and a portion is missing. The sample has 9,500 to 13,000 clones; around 90% are singletons. The V call is TRBV9, the J call TRBJ2-7; D ambiguous. Sequenced sample: peripheral blood mononuclear cells. The receptor's source is a man aged 55 to 70 with T-cell large granular lymphocyte leukemia. Some clones in this sample may be carry-over from other donors' samples. Here the CDR3 reads CASSVGPQYEQYF. The DNA for the CDR3 is TGTGCCAGCAGCGTCGGCCCCCAGTACGAGCAGTACTTC.